These T cell receptor beta chains were read from a single sample in a study of T cell responses to AZD1222 COVID-19 vaccine. Sequencing was performed with immunoSEQ multiplex PCR; in TCRdb, only in-frame clones are kept and a portion is missing. The sample carries 100,000 to 150,000 clones, roughly 93% recorded once. The sample consisted of peripheral blood, taken 28 days after the second AZD1222 dose. These receptors all come from an adult who received the AZD1222 COVID-19 vaccine. CDR3s include the opening cysteine and the closing phenylalanine or tryptophan. The order of the fields is J gene, D gene, clone size, V gene, CDR3 DNA, CDR3 protein. A D gene is named only where the DNA matches it firmly. A row's size may be missing; if present it is once, few, many or a size class.

j_call: TRBJ1-1; d_call: NA; clone_size: NA; v_call: TRBV19; cdr3_nt: TGTGCCAGTAGTATACCCAGGGGGAACACTGAAGCTTTCTTT; cdr3_aa: CASSIPRGNTEAFF
j_call: TRBJ1-1; d_call: TRBD1; clone_size: NA; v_call: TRBV27; cdr3_nt: TGTGCCAGCAAAACCGGGACAGGGGTCACTGAAGCTTTCTTT; cdr3_aa: CASKTGTGVTEAFF
j_call: TRBJ1-2; d_call: NA; clone_size: NA; v_call: TRBV12-3/TRBV12-4; cdr3_nt: TGTGCCAGCAGTTTCAGGCTGTATGGCTACACCTTC; cdr3_aa: CASSFRLYGYTF
j_call: TRBJ2-1; d_call: TRBD2; clone_size: NA; v_call: TRBV7-3; cdr3_nt: TGTGCCAGCAGCACGAGACTAGCGGGATACAATGAGCAGTTCTTC; cdr3_aa: CASSTRLAGYNEQFF
j_call: TRBJ1-2; d_call: NA; clone_size: NA; v_call: TRBV10-3; cdr3_nt: TGTGCCATCAGTGAGGCGGGGAAATCGGGCTACACCTTC; cdr3_aa: CAISEAGKSGYTF
j_call: TRBJ2-3; d_call: TRBD2; clone_size: NA; v_call: TRBV7-9; cdr3_nt: TGTGCCAGCAGCTTAATACTAGCGAAAACAGATACGCAGTATTTT; cdr3_aa: CASSLILAKTDTQYF
j_call: TRBJ2-2; d_call: NA; clone_size: NA; v_call: TRBV6-1; cdr3_nt: TGTGCCAGCAGTGAAGGAGGACCACACACCGGGGAGCTGTTTTTT; cdr3_aa: CASSEGGPHTGELFF
j_call: TRBJ1-1; d_call: NA; clone_size: NA; v_call: TRBV4-2; cdr3_nt: TGTGCCAGCAGCCAAGATCATACAGGGTATGGCACTGAAGCTTTCTTT; cdr3_aa: CASSQDHTGYGTEAFF
j_call: TRBJ2-5; d_call: NA; clone_size: NA; v_call: TRBV4-2; cdr3_nt: TGTGCCAGCAGCCAAGAAGGGTGGTCTAGTCGGGAGACCCAGTACTTC; cdr3_aa: CASSQEGWSSRETQYF
j_call: TRBJ1-3; d_call: NA; clone_size: few; v_call: TRBV7-9; cdr3_nt: TGTGCCAGCAGCTTGGGGGGCAGTCTGGGAAACACCATATATTTT; cdr3_aa: CASSLGGSLGNTIYF
j_call: TRBJ2-1; d_call: NA; clone_size: NA; v_call: TRBV2; cdr3_nt: TGTGCCAGCAGTATGACAGGGAGGGAGCAGTTCTTC; cdr3_aa: CASSMTGREQFF
j_call: TRBJ1-2; d_call: TRBD1; clone_size: NA; v_call: TRBV18; cdr3_nt: TGTGCCAGCTCACCAAGGACAGGGAGTAGAGAAATTGGCTACACCTTC; cdr3_aa: CASSPRTGSREIGYTF
j_call: TRBJ2-2; d_call: NA; clone_size: NA; v_call: TRBV7-9; cdr3_nt: TGTGCCAGCAGCTTGTCAGGCGGCGGGTCCGGGGAGCTGTTTTTT; cdr3_aa: CASSLSGGGSGELFF
j_call: TRBJ1-2; d_call: NA; clone_size: NA; v_call: TRBV27; cdr3_nt: TGTGCCAGCAGTTTAAGTTGGGGGGAAATTAACTATGGCTACACCTTC; cdr3_aa: CASSLSWGEINYGYTF
j_call: TRBJ2-1; d_call: TRBD2; clone_size: NA; v_call: TRBV20-1; cdr3_nt: TGCAGTGCTAGTTTAGCGGGAGAGTACAATGAGCAGTTCTTC; cdr3_aa: CSASLAGEYNEQFF
j_call: TRBJ2-1; d_call: TRBD2; clone_size: NA; v_call: TRBV5-6; cdr3_nt: TGTGCCAGCAGCTTGTGGGGCGGGAGGGTAGATGAGCAGTTCTTC; cdr3_aa: CASSLWGGRVDEQFF
j_call: TRBJ2-5; d_call: NA; clone_size: few; v_call: TRBV11-3; cdr3_nt: TGTGCCAGCAGCTGGACATGGGGCGGGGCCTCGGGTCAAGAGACCCAGTACTTC; cdr3_aa: CASSWTWGGASGQETQYF
j_call: TRBJ2-1; d_call: TRBD2; clone_size: once; v_call: TRBV18; cdr3_nt: TGTGCCAGCTCACCATCCGGGACTAGCGGGGGCGAGGAGCAGTTCTTC; cdr3_aa: CASSPSGTSGGEEQFF
j_call: TRBJ2-7; d_call: NA; clone_size: NA; v_call: TRBV24-1; cdr3_nt: TGTGCCACCAGTGATTGGGGGAGAGGCAGAAGGCCCGCCTACGAGCAGTACTTC; cdr3_aa: CATSDWGRGRRPAYEQYF
j_call: TRBJ2-7; d_call: NA; clone_size: NA; v_call: TRBV30; cdr3_nt: TGTGCCTGGGATTCGACAGGTTACGAGCAGTACTTC; cdr3_aa: CAWDSTGYEQYF
j_call: TRBJ2-7; d_call: NA; clone_size: once; v_call: TRBV7-2; cdr3_nt: TGTGCCAGCAGCTTTTTCGGGGAGCAGTACTTC; cdr3_aa: CASSFFGEQYF
j_call: TRBJ2-3; d_call: TRBD1; clone_size: NA; v_call: TRBV19; cdr3_nt: TGTGCCAGTAGTATATGGACAGGGGAAGATACGCAGTATTTT; cdr3_aa: CASSIWTGEDTQYF
j_call: TRBJ1-1; d_call: NA; clone_size: once; v_call: TRBV7-2; cdr3_nt: TGTGCCAGCAGTCTACAGGGTTTCACTGAAGCTTTCTTT; cdr3_aa: CASSLQGFTEAFF
j_call: TRBJ2-1; d_call: NA; clone_size: NA; v_call: TRBV2; cdr3_nt: TGTGCCAGCAGGACAGACGGCAATGAGCAGTTCTTC; cdr3_aa: CASRTDGNEQFF
j_call: TRBJ1-2; d_call: NA; clone_size: NA; v_call: TRBV10-3; cdr3_nt: TGTGCCATCAGTGTGGAACAGGGCTCTGGCTACACCTTC; cdr3_aa: CAISVEQGSGYTF
j_call: TRBJ2-5; d_call: NA; clone_size: once; v_call: TRBV5-6; cdr3_nt: TGTGCCAGCAGCTTAGAACAAGAGACCCAGTACTTC; cdr3_aa: CASSLEQETQYF
j_call: TRBJ2-3; d_call: NA; clone_size: NA; v_call: TRBV18; cdr3_nt: TGTGCCAGCAGACCCCGGGCAGGGGGCACAGATACGCAGTATTTT; cdr3_aa: CASRPRAGGTDTQYF
j_call: TRBJ1-1; d_call: NA; clone_size: NA; v_call: TRBV2; cdr3_nt: TGTGCCAGCAGTCCGAACAGGGTCGGGAGAGCTGAAGCTTTCTTT; cdr3_aa: CASSPNRVGRAEAFF
j_call: TRBJ1-1; d_call: NA; clone_size: few; v_call: TRBV13; cdr3_nt: TGTGCCAGCAGCTTGAGGGGCAGTGGGATTAACACTGAAGCTTTCTTT; cdr3_aa: CASSLRGSGINTEAFF
j_call: TRBJ1-2; d_call: TRBD1; clone_size: NA; v_call: TRBV19; cdr3_nt: TGTGCCAGTAGTATAACCCACAGGGGATCAGATGGCTACACCTTC; cdr3_aa: CASSITHRGSDGYTF
j_call: TRBJ1-3; d_call: NA; clone_size: few; v_call: TRBV18; cdr3_nt: TGTGCCAGCTCACCAATGATGGCCAACTCTGGAAACACCATATATTTT; cdr3_aa: CASSPMMANSGNTIYF
j_call: TRBJ2-2; d_call: NA; clone_size: NA; v_call: TRBV18; cdr3_nt: TGTGCCAGCTCACCACCGGGGAACACCGGGGAGCTGTTTTTT; cdr3_aa: CASSPPGNTGELFF
j_call: TRBJ2-7; d_call: NA; clone_size: NA; v_call: TRBV7-9; cdr3_nt: TGTGCCAGCGCCTCCCTAATTGCCTACGAGCAGTACTTC; cdr3_aa: CASASLIAYEQYF
j_call: TRBJ2-3; d_call: NA; clone_size: NA; v_call: TRBV9; cdr3_nt: TGTGCCAGCAGCGTAGTTGGGGTCCCAGATACGCAGTATTTT; cdr3_aa: CASSVVGVPDTQYF
j_call: TRBJ2-6; d_call: NA; clone_size: few; v_call: TRBV2; cdr3_nt: TGTGCCAGCACCCTAGACTCTGGGGCCAACGTCCTGACTTTC; cdr3_aa: CASTLDSGANVLTF
j_call: TRBJ1-6; d_call: NA; clone_size: NA; v_call: TRBV6-5; cdr3_nt: TGTGCCAGCAGTTACTGGGGGAATTCACCCCTCCACTTT; cdr3_aa: CASSYWGNSPLHF
j_call: TRBJ2-7; d_call: TRBD1; clone_size: NA; v_call: TRBV29-1; cdr3_nt: TGCAGCGGGACAGGTAAAAACTACGAGCAGTACTTC; cdr3_aa: CSGTGKNYEQYF
j_call: TRBJ2-7; d_call: NA; clone_size: NA; v_call: TRBV5-1; cdr3_nt: TGCGCCAGCAGCTTGGAAGGGAACGAGCAGTACTTC; cdr3_aa: CASSLEGNEQYF
j_call: TRBJ2-3; d_call: NA; clone_size: NA; v_call: TRBV6-5; cdr3_nt: TGTGCCAGCAGGCCCACTAGGTCTTTCACAGATACGCAGTATTTT; cdr3_aa: CASRPTRSFTDTQYF
j_call: TRBJ1-4; d_call: NA; clone_size: NA; v_call: TRBV7-9; cdr3_nt: TGTGCCAGCAGCGGGGAAAAACTGTTTTTT; cdr3_aa: CASSGEKLFF
j_call: TRBJ1-6; d_call: NA; clone_size: NA; v_call: TRBV5-1; cdr3_nt: TGCGCCAGCAGCTTGGTAAGCTCCACCAGCGGTTCACCCCTCCACTTT; cdr3_aa: CASSLVSSTSGSPLHF
j_call: TRBJ2-4; d_call: TRBD1; clone_size: NA; v_call: TRBV7-9; cdr3_nt: TGTGCCAGCAGCACCCGACAGGGGTCCCCCTTGAGGTACTTC; cdr3_aa: CASSTRQGSPLRYF
j_call: TRBJ2-1; d_call: NA; clone_size: NA; v_call: TRBV30; cdr3_nt: TGTGCCTGGAGTGTATCGGGAGCAGGTGAGCAGTTCTTC; cdr3_aa: CAWSVSGAGEQFF
j_call: TRBJ1-6; d_call: NA; clone_size: NA; v_call: TRBV10-1; cdr3_nt: TGCGCCAGCACTGCCGTGCGGCCATGTTCACCCCTCCACTTT; cdr3_aa: CASTAVRPCSPLHF
j_call: TRBJ1-1; d_call: NA; clone_size: NA; v_call: TRBV7-3; cdr3_nt: TGTGCCAGCAGCTTAGGGGGGAGCTACACTGAAGCTTTCTTT; cdr3_aa: CASSLGGSYTEAFF
j_call: TRBJ2-7; d_call: TRBD2; clone_size: NA; v_call: TRBV3-1/TRBV3-2; cdr3_nt: TGTGCCAGCAGCCGAGCAATCGCTAGCGGGATCGACGAGCAGTACTTC; cdr3_aa: CASSRAIASGIDEQYF
j_call: TRBJ2-1; d_call: TRBD2; clone_size: NA; v_call: TRBV5-1; cdr3_nt: TGCGCCAGCAGGGCGGGAGTGGCCTACAATGAGCAGTTCTTC; cdr3_aa: CASRAGVAYNEQFF